The 6 T cell receptor beta chains reported below all come from one sample, sequenced in a study of T cells in Graves' hyperthyroidism and ophthalmopathy. It was RNA transcripts that yielded the amplified TCR beta CDR3 regions. HTBI primers were the set used in a first-round RT-PCR of the TCR CDR3. MiXCR, run by TCRdb on the multiplex PCR reads, gives a single entry per CDR3 protein. The sample yields about 600,000 distinct CDR3 sequences, approximately 15% seen once. Sequencing used blood. Every receptor here comes from a woman in her thirties or forties with Graves' ophthalmopathy.

This clonotype occurred many times. V is TRBV30 and J is TRBJ1-6, with D unresolved. This CDR3 is 11 amino acids long. Between the trimmed V and J ends, which lost 1 base and 12 bases, there was a span of 7 bases. Germline V gene data show CDR1 as GTSNPN and CDR2 as SVGIG (reference sequence). This CDR3 is CAWSAHGPLHF. The DNA for the CDR3 is TGTGCCTGGAGTGCACATGGACCCCTCCACTTT.

The rearrangement uses TRBV29-1 and TRBJ1-2; the D gene is possibly TRBD1 (5 bases). The germline gives CDR1 SQVTM, CDR2 ANQGSEA. Trimming took 4 bases from V and 7 from J, leaving 13 bases between them. CDR3 size: 12 residues. The CDR3 reads CSVVSGTGGYTF. CDR3 nucleotides: TGCAGCGTTGTGTCAGGGACGGGTGGCTACACCTTC.

This clonotype showed up many times. The V and J genes are TRBV28 and TRBJ2-3; D is uncertain. V lost 3 bases to trimming and J lost 5 bases, with 12 bases between them. This CDR3 contains 14 residues. The germline CDR1 and CDR2 sequences are MDHEN and SYDVKM. The CDR3: CASSFRRSGDTQYF. In DNA, the CDR3 is TGTGCCAGCAGTTTTCGAAGGTCAGGAGATACGCAGTATTTT.

This clonotype was observed a handful of times. The V gene is TRBV15, the J gene TRBJ1-1; D is undetermined. Trimming removed 0 bases from V and 0 bases from J, with 5 bases in between. The CDR3 is made up of 14 amino acids. CDR1 and CDR2 (germline): LNHNV, YYDKDF (reference sequence). In DNA form, the CDR3 reads TGTGCCACCAGCAGAGATGGTGTGAACACTGAAGCTTTCTTT. Amino acids: CATSRDGVNTEAFF.

Comment on this clonotype: The junction differs from germline at one of its ends, possibly a read error. The V gene is TRBV7-9, the J gene TRBJ2-4; D is possibly TRBD2 (5 bases). The CDR3 consists of 16 residues. The germline CDR1 and CDR2 sequences are SEHNR and FQNEAQ (reference sequence). The CDR3 spells CASSLKDSLAKNIQYF. The CDR3 coding sequence is TGTGCCAGCAGCTTAAAAGACTCCCTAGCCAAGAACATTCAGTACTTC. Filled out from reference TRBV7-9 and TRBJ2-4, the complete variable domain reads DTGVSQNPRHKITKRGQNVTFRCDPISEHNRLYWYRQTLGQGPEFLTYFQNEAQLEKSRLLSDRFSAERPKGSFSTLEIQRTEQGDSAMYLCASSLKDSLAKNIQYFGAGTRLSVL.

A word on this clonotype: The conserved final phenylalanine or tryptophan is absent from the CDR3, which likely points to a read error. This chain joins TRBV7-2 and TRBJ2-5; D assignment may be TRBD1 or TRBD2 (5 bases each). CDR1 is SGHTA, CDR2 FQGNSA, per germline. This CDR3 comprises 13 residues. The CDR3 DNA reads as TGTGCCAGCAGCTTAGGTGGGGGAGAGCCCCAGTACCTC. This codes for CASSLGGGEPQYL.